This T cell receptor beta chain was found in a study of T cell responses to AZD1222 COVID-19 vaccine. Study results and caveats: Nearly half of spike-specific TCRs reportedly target unmutated variant regions. A rise in Spike-specific TCR breadth and depth followed two AZD1222 doses. Baseline serology detected seropositivity in only six or seven AZD1222 recipients.

Regarding this clone: The antigen remains unidentified.

Germline V CDR1 and CDR2: SNHLY, FYNNEI. The ends were cut back, 2 bases at V and 0 bases at J, with 7 bases in the middle. This CDR3 is 15 amino acids long. The protocol was immunoSEQ multiplex PCR, while the TCRdb copy is restricted to in-frame clones and leaves out a portion. The profile shows over 150,000 clones, about nine tenths of them singletons. This receptor was identified in an adult in good health. Sequenced material: peripheral blood, taken on day 0 of AZD1222 vaccination. This chain connects TRBV2 to TRBJ1-4, with a possible D match to TRBD1 (6 bases). CDR3 bases: TGTGCCAGCAGTGAAAACAGGGCAACTAATGAAAAACTGTTTTTT. Protein sequence: CASSENRATNEKLFF. Looking up the rest from reference TRBV2 and TRBJ1-4 gives the full variable domain: EPEVTQTPSHQVTQMGQEVILRCVPISNHLYFYWYRQILGQKVEFLVSFYNNEISEKSEIFDDQFSVERPDGSNFTLKIRSTKLEDSAMYFCASSENRATNEKLFFGSGTQLSVL.